Listed below are T cell receptor beta chains from one sample, sequenced in a study of blood T cell repertoires in COVID-19. Produced via immunoSEQ multiplex PCR; TCRdb's table is partial and in-frame only. Found here are about 240,000 clones, around 90% of them singletons; the top ten hold roughly 0.8%. Sequenced: peripheral blood. The source is a woman aged 30 to 39 with acute or convalescent COVID-19. CDR3s include the opening cysteine and the closing phenylalanine or tryptophan. A D gene is named only where the DNA matches it firmly.

D gene | J gene | V gene | CDR3 protein | CDR3 DNA
- | TRBJ2-5 | TRBV18 | CASSPGRHPSETQYF | TGTGCCAGCTCACCAGGGAGACACCCGTCAGAGACCCAGTACTTC
- | TRBJ2-1 | TRBV3-1/TRBV3-2 | CASSLDTYNEQFF | TGTGCCAGCAGCCTGGACACCTACAATGAGCAGTTCTTC
- | TRBJ2-7 | TRBV27 | CASKRLELAYEQYF | TGTGCCAGCAAGCGGCTAGAACTAGCCTACGAGCAGTACTTC
- | TRBJ2-6 | TRBV4-1 | CASSQEERGSGANVLTF | TGCGCCAGCAGCCAAGAGGAAAGGGGTTCTGGGGCCAACGTCCTGACTTTC
TRBD2 | TRBJ2-7 | TRBV29-1 | CSVEGGTSGIYEQYF | TGCAGCGTTGAGGGGGGGACTAGCGGGATCTACGAGCAGTACTTC
- | TRBJ2-3 | TRBV27 | CASSLIPETSTDTQYF | TGTGCCAGCAGTTTAATCCCTGAGACTAGCACAGATACGCAGTATTTT
- | TRBJ1-5 | TRBV21-1 | CASSKVVRVCYPQRGSNQPQHF | TGTGCCAGCAGCAAAGTTGTCAGGGTATGCTATCCCCAGCGTGGTAGCAATCAGCCCCAGCATTTT
TRBD2 | TRBJ2-5 | TRBV7-2 | CASSPGTSGGQETQYF | TGTGCCAGCAGCCCCGGGACTAGCGGGGGCCAAGAGACCCAGTACTTC
TRBD2 | TRBJ2-7 | TRBV13 | CASSLGLGLAVYEQYF | TGTGCCAGCAGCTTAGGGTTGGGACTAGCGGTGTACGAGCAGTACTTC
TRBD1 | TRBJ2-1 | TRBV30 | CAWSAWMTGVWNEQFF | TGTGCCTGGAGTGCATGGATGACAGGGGTTTGGAATGAGCAGTTCTTC